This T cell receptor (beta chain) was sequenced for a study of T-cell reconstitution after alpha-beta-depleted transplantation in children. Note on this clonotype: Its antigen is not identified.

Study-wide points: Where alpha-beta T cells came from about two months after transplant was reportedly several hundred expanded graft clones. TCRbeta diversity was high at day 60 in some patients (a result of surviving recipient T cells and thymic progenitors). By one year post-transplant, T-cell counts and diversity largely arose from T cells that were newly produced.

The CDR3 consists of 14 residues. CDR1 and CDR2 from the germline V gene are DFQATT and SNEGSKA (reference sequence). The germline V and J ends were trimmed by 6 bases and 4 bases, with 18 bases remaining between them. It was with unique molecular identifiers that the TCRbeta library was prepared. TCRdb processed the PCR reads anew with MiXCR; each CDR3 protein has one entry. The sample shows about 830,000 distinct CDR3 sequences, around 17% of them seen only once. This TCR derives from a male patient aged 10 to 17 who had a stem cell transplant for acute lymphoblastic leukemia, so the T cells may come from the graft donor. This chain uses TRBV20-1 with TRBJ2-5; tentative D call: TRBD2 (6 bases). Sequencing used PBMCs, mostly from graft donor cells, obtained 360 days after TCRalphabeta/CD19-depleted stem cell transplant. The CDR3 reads CSAIATSRPETQYF. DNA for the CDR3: TGCAGTGCGATAGCGACTAGTCGGCCAGAGACCCAGTACTTC.